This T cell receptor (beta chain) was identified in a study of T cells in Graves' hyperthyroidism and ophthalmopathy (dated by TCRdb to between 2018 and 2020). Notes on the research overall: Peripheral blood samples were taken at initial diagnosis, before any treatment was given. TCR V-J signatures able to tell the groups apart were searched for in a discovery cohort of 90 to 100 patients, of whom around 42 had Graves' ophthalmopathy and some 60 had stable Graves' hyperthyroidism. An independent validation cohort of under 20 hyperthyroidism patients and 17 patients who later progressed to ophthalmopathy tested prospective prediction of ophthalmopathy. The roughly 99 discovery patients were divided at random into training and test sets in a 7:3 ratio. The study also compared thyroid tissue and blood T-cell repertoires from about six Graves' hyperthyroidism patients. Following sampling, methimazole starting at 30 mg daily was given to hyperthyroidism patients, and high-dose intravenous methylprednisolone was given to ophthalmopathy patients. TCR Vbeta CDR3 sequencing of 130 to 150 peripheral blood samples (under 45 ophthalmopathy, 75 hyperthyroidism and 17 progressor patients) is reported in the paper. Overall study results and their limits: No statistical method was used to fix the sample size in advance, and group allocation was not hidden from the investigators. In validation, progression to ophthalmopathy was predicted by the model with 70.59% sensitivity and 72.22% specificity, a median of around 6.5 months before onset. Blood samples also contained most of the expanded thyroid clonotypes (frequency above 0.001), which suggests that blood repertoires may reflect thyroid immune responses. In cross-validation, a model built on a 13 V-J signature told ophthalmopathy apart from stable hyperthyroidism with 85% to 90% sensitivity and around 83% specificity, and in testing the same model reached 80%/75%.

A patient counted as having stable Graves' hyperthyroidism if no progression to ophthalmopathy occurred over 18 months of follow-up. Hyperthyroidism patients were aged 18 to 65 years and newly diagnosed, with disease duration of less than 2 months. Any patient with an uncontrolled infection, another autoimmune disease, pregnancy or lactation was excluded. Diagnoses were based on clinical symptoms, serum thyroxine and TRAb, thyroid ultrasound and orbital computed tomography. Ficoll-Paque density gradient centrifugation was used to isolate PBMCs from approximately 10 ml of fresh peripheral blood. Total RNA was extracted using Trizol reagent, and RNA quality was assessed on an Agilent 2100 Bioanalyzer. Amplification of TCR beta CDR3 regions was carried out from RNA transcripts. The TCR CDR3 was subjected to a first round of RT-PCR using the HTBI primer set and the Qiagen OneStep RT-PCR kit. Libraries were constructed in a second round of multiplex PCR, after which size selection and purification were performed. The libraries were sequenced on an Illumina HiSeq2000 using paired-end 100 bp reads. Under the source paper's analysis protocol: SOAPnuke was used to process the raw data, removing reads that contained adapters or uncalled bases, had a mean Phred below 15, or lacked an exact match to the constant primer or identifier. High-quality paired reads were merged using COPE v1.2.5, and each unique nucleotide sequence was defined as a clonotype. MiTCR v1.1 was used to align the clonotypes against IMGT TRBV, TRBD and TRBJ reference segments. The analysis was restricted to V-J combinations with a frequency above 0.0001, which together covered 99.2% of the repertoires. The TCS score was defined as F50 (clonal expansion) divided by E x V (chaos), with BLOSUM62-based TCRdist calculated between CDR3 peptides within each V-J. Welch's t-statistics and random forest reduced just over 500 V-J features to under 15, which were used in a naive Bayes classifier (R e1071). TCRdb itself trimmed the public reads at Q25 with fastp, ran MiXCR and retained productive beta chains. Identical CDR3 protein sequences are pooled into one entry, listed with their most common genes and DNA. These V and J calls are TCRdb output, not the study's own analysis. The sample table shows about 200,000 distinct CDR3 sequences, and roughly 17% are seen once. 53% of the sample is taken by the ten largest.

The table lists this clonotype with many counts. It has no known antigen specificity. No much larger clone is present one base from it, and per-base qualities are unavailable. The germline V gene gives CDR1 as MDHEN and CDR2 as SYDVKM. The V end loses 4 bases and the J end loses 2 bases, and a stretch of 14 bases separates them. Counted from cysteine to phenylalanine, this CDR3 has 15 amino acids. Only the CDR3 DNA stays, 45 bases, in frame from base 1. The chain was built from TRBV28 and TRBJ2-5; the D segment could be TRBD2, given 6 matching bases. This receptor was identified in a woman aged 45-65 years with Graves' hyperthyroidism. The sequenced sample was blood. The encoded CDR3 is CASSSPGLKQETQYF. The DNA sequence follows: TGTGCCAGCAGTTCCCCGGGACTGAAACAAGAGACCCAGTACTTC. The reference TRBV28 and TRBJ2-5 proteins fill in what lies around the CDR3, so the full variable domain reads DVKVTQSSRYLVKRTGEKVFLECVQDMDHENMFWYRQDPGLGLRLIYFSYDVKMKEKGDIPEGYSVSREKKERFSLILESASTNQTSMYLCASSSPGLKQETQYFGPGTRLLVL.